A selection of T cell receptor beta chains follows, all from one sample in a study of T cell responses to AZD1222 COVID-19 vaccine. Some clones are missing from TCRdb's copy, which holds only in-frame ones; the method was immunoSEQ multiplex PCR. The table lists 85,000 to 130,000 clones, roughly 91% of them singletons, with approximately 8.2% in the top ten. The sequencing here drew on peripheral blood, taken 28 days after the second AZD1222 dose. The receptors originated from an adult who received the AZD1222 COVID-19 vaccine. Each CDR3 is given with its conserved first and last residue. A D gene is named only where the DNA matches it firmly. Part of the rows lack a size; the others show once, few, many or a class for expanded clones.

V gene	D gene	clone size	J gene	CDR3 protein	CDR3 DNA
TRBV5-1	-	-	TRBJ1-1	CASSPTRGEVGPVTEAFF	TGCGCCAGCAGCCCCACACGGGGCGAGGTGGGGCCTGTAACTGAAGCTTTCTTT
TRBV10-2	-	-	TRBJ1-2	CASSGFPDEGGGYTF	TGCGCCAGCAGTGGTTTCCCGGACGAGGGTGGTGGCTACACCTTC
TRBV4-3	-	-	TRBJ2-7	CASSNIGRTGLYEQYF	TGCGCCAGCAGCAACATAGGACGGACGGGGTTGTACGAGCAGTACTTC
TRBV7-2	-	once	TRBJ2-3	CASMAEVGRSQYF	TGTGCCAGCATGGCCGAGGTGGGGAGGTCGCAGTATTTT
TRBV11-3	-	once	TRBJ1-1	CASSSGGEAEAFF	TGTGCCAGCAGCTCCGGGGGAGAGGCTGAAGCTTTCTTT
TRBV9	-	-	TRBJ1-5	CASSVRGENQPQHF	TGTGCCAGCAGCGTTAGGGGAGAAAATCAGCCCCAGCATTTT
TRBV27	-	-	TRBJ1-1	CASSTDRNTEAFF	TGTGCCAGCAGTACCGACAGAAACACTGAAGCTTTCTTT
TRBV4-3	TRBD2	few	TRBJ2-3	CASSQGSAGGTDTQYF	TGCGCCAGCAGCCAAGGGTCGGCGGGGGGCACAGATACGCAGTATTTT
TRBV5-1	-	-	TRBJ2-5	CASSLEGRRETQYF	TGCGCCAGCAGCTTGGAGGGACGGAGAGAGACCCAGTACTTC
TRBV7-9	-	-	TRBJ2-5	CASSLAVARASGTQYF	TGTGCCAGCAGCTTAGCGGTGGCCCGGGCTTCGGGGACCCAGTACTTC
TRBV7-9	-	-	TRBJ1-6	CASSPGGESPLHF	TGTGCCAGCTCCCCCGGGGGCGAATCACCCCTCCACTTT
TRBV25-1	-	few	TRBJ1-5	CASSLRRGVQPQHF	TGTGCCAGCAGTCTTCGACGGGGGGTTCAGCCCCAGCATTTT
TRBV29-1	TRBD1	-	TRBJ1-2	CSVPRGQGYFEGGYTF	TGCAGCGTTCCTCGTGGACAGGGGTATTTCGAGGGTGGCTACACCTTC
TRBV7-9	-	-	TRBJ1-2	CASSIHRVPYGYTF	TGTGCCAGCAGCATCCACAGGGTCCCCTATGGCTACACCTTC
TRBV23-1	-	-	TRBJ1-6	CASSQCVLWASTHSPLHF	TGCGCCAGCAGTCAATGTGTACTGTGGGCGTCGACCCATTCACCCCTCCACTTT
TRBV4-1	-	-	TRBJ1-2	CASSQDENIRGYTF	TGCGCCAGCAGCCAAGATGAGAATATTCGGGGCTACACCTTC
TRBV19	TRBD1	-	TRBJ1-2	CASSTETGGGESYTF	TGTGCCAGTAGTACCGAAACAGGGGGCGGGGAGAGCTACACCTTC
TRBV6-5	-	-	TRBJ2-3	CASRPLGVGTDTQYF	TGTGCCAGCAGGCCACTAGGAGTGGGTACAGATACGCAGTATTTT
TRBV27	-	-	TRBJ1-3	CASSREYSSGNTIYF	TGTGCCAGCAGCCGGGAGTATTCTTCTGGAAACACCATATATTTT
TRBV7-6	-	-	TRBJ2-1	CASSPTGGPYNEQFF	TGTGCCAGCAGCCCGACCGGGGGGCCCTACAATGAGCAGTTCTTC
TRBV2	-	-	TRBJ1-5	CASSEFGTENQPQHF	TGTGCCAGCAGTGAATTCGGGACGGAAAATCAGCCCCAGCATTTT
TRBV11-3	TRBD2	once	TRBJ2-3	CASSPWGGDTDTQYF	TGTGCCAGCAGCCCTTGGGGGGGGGACACAGATACGCAGTATTTT
TRBV5-4	-	-	TRBJ1-5	CASSLGGGQPQHF	TGTGCCAGCAGCTTGGGGGGTGGGCAGCCCCAGCATTTT
TRBV10-3	-	once	TRBJ2-3	CAISESSGTDTQYF	TGTGCCATCAGTGAGTCGTCCGGCACAGATACGCAGTATTTT
TRBV30	-	-	TRBJ2-5	CAWSAGWLWGKQETQYF	TGTGCCTGGAGCGCAGGGTGGTTGTGGGGCAAGCAAGAGACCCAGTACTTC
TRBV6-5	-	-	TRBJ1-4	CASRSQANEKLFF	TGTGCCAGCAGGAGCCAGGCTAATGAAAAACTGTTTTTT
TRBV5-1	-	-	TRBJ1-6	CASSDGGRNSPLHF	TGCGCCAGCAGCGACGGGGGCAGAAATTCACCCCTCCACTTT
TRBV3-1/TRBV3-2	-	-	TRBJ1-5	CASSQSGGNQPQHF	TGTGCCAGCAGCCAATCTGGGGGCAATCAGCCCCAGCATTTT
TRBV6-5	-	-	TRBJ1-6	CASTDVQGSPLHF	TGTGCCAGCACAGACGTCCAGGGCTCACCCCTCCACTTT
TRBV30	-	few	TRBJ1-5	CAWSRQENQPQHF	TGTGCCTGGAGTAGGCAGGAGAATCAGCCCCAGCATTTT
TRBV7-9	-	-	TRBJ2-3	CASSLAGQSTDTQYF	TGTGCCAGCAGCTTAGCCGGACAAAGCACAGATACGCAGTATTTT